One and the same sample provided the 27 T cell receptor beta chains below, sequenced in a study of blood T cell repertoires in COVID-19. Clones were sequenced by immunoSEQ multiplex PCR, and TCRdb holds only the in-frame ones, with some missing. Here the sample spans approximately 240,000 clones, roughly 84% being singletons. Source material: peripheral blood. The receptors originated from a middle-aged woman who had recovered from COVID-19.

The CDR3, as DNA: TGTGCCAGCAGCTCCGGACTAGCGTCCTACAATGAGCAGTTCTTC. Its protein is CASSSGLASYNEQFF. The V and J genes are TRBV7-6 and TRBJ2-1, with 9 bases identical to TRBD2. CDR1 is SGHVS, CDR2 FNYEAQ, per germline. The CDR3 has 15 amino acids. V was pared by 4 bases and J by 1 base, with 2 bases of the junction left unmatched.

This clone showed up just a few times. This CDR3 is also generated by other DNA sequences in the sample. The chain recombines TRBV19 with TRBJ1-5; 8 bases are shared with TRBD1. Germline loops: CDR1 LNHDA, CDR2 SQIVND (reference sequence). V lost 4 bases to trimming and J lost 2 bases; unmatched junction nucleotides: 1. The CDR3 loop spans 14 amino acids. CDR3 nucleotides: TGTGCCAGTAGTACGACAGGGGGCAATCAGCCCCAGCATTTT. Amino acid sequence: CASSTTGGNQPQHF.

The chain joins TRBV11-2 to TRBJ2-7; D ambiguous. CDR1 and CDR2 from the germline V gene are SGHAT and FQNNGV. This CDR3 has 11 amino acids. Trimming stripped 4 bases from V and 2 bases from J, with 3 bases between. As DNA, the CDR3 is TGTGCCAGCAGCTATACCTACGAGCAGTACTTC. This translates into CASSYTYEQYF.

The chain couples TRBV4-1 to TRBJ2-2; 8 nucleotides agree with TRBD2. This CDR3 has 17 amino acids. The V gene end was trimmed by 2 bases and the J gene end by 8 bases; junction bases not matched to a gene: 13. Germline V gene sequence: CDR1 MGHRA, CDR2 YSYEKL. DNA of the CDR3: TGCGCCAGCAGCCAACCCCTAGCGGGTGCCGCTTTTGGGGAGCTGTTTTTT. This encodes CASSQPLAGAAFGELFF.

V is TRBV11-1 and J is TRBJ2-6; D unclear. The CDR3 runs to 16 residues. With 5 bases removed from V and 4 bases from J, the gap between germline ends came to 15 bases. Germline CDR1 is SGHAT and CDR2 is FQDESV (reference sequence). The CDR3 loop reads CASSPFFDGGANVLTF. CDR3 in DNA: TGTGCCAGCAGCCCGTTTTTCGACGGGGGGGCCAACGTCCTGACTTTC.

The rearrangement uses TRBV5-1 and TRBJ2-1; the match to TRBD1 covers 7 bases. Germline V lookup: CDR1 SGHRS, CDR2 YFSETQ. V lost 4 bases to trimming and J lost 4 bases; unmatched junction nucleotides: 8. This CDR3 has 15 amino acids. The CDR3 coding sequence is TGCGCCAGCAGCGTAGAGGGGGCGATATACAATGAGCAGTTCTTC. Encoded protein: CASSVEGAIYNEQFF.

The rearrangement joins TRBV9 to TRBJ2-1, with 10 bases matching TRBD2. Trimming removed 3 bases from V and 8 bases from J; junction bases left unmatched: 8. The CDR3 extends over 15 amino acids. Germline values: CDR1 SGDLS, CDR2 YYNGEE. The CDR3 sequence: CASSDPGTSDHEQFF. DNA for the CDR3: TGTGCCAGCAGCGACCCCGGGACTAGCGACCATGAGCAGTTCTTC.

The V and J genes are TRBV5-1 and TRBJ2-1; TRBD2 matches at 13 bases. The CDR3 has 16 amino acids. The trim removed 4 bases at V and 7 bases at J, leaving 8 bases unmatched. Per germline, CDR1 SGHRS and CDR2 YFSETQ. The CDR3, as DNA: TGCGCCAGCAGCCCAACGACTAGCGGGGGGCGGAATGAGCAGTTCTTC. Protein product: CASSPTTSGGRNEQFF. The full variable domain, completed using reference TRBV5-1 and TRBJ2-1, is KAGVTQTPRYLIKTRGQQVTLSCSPISGHRSVSWYQQTPGQGLQFLFEYFSETQRNKGNFPGRFSGRQFSNSRSEMNVSTLELGDSALYLCASSPTTSGGRNEQFFGPGTRLTVL.

This CDR3 reads CAWSLPGQGLEKLFF. The CDR3 nucleotides are TGTGCCTGGAGTCTTCCGGGACAGGGTCTTGAAAAACTGTTTTTT. The chain recombines TRBV30 with TRBJ1-4; 9 nucleotides line up with TRBD1. Germline V gene lookup returns CDR1 GTSNPN and CDR2 SVGIG (reference sequence). The CDR3 extends over 15 amino acids. The V segment lost 2 bases and the J segment 7 bases; nucleotides outside the gene matches: 8.

This chain connects TRBV6-5 to TRBJ2-3; 7 nucleotides line up with TRBD1. The CDR3 totals 14 residues. V lost 6 bases, J lost 0 bases, and 3 bases stayed unmatched. CDR1 is MNHEY and CDR2 is SVGAGI in the germline V gene. The chain's CDR3 is CASRMGQSTDTQYF. CDR3 DNA: TGTGCCAGCAGGATGGGACAGAGCACAGATACGCAGTATTTT.

The chain couples TRBV7-2 to TRBJ2-2; maybe TRBD2 (5 bases). V was cut by 2 bases and J by 5 bases, with 15 bases left in between. The CDR3 is 16 amino acids. In germline, CDR1 is SGHTA, CDR2 FQGNSA. CDR3 nucleotides: TGTGCCAGCAGCTTACAAGCTAGCAGAACAACCGGGGAGCTGTTTTTT. Translating gives CASSLQASRTTGELFF.

This chain joins TRBV11-3 and TRBJ1-1; the D gene is possibly TRBD1 (6 bases). CDR1 is SGHNT, CDR2 YENEEA, per germline. This CDR3 is built from 15 residues. The germline V and J ends were trimmed by 0 bases and 7 bases, with 15 bases remaining between them. The CDR3 region has the DNA TGTGCCAGCAGCTTAGATCCCCCAGGGGTGAATGAAGCTTTCTTT. It specifies CASSLDPPGVNEAFF.

This sequence joins TRBV4-3 and TRBJ2-5; 8 positions match TRBD2. CDR1 is LGHNA and CDR2 is YSLEER in the germline V gene. The CDR3 runs to 17 residues. Trimming took 0 bases from V and 3 from J; bases not matched to a gene: 9. CDR3 nucleotide sequence: TGCGCCAGCAGCCAAGATTTTTACCTACTAGCGGAAGAGACCCAGTACTTC. This encodes CASSQDFYLLAEETQYF.

This clone has more than one count but fewer than ten. The chain joins TRBV9 to TRBJ1-2; TRBD1 agrees at 8 bases. V shed 0 bases, J shed 5 bases, and the junction held 3 bases outside the gene matches. Germline assignment: CDR1 SGDLS and CDR2 YYNGEE. The CDR3 sequence is 14 residues long. The CDR3 here is CASSVAGQGYGYTF. Written as DNA, the CDR3 is TGTGCCAGCAGCGTAGCCGGACAGGGATATGGCTACACCTTC.

The rearrangement links TRBV15 to TRBJ1-5; D is undetermined. The CDR3 sequence is 13 residues long. Trimming pared 0 bases from V and 6 bases from J, leaving 6 bases between. The V gene's germline CDR1 is LNHNV and CDR2 YYDKDF (reference sequence). CDR3 sequence reads: CATSRDGVQPQHF. In nucleotides, the CDR3 is TGTGCCACCAGCAGAGACGGGGTTCAGCCCCAGCATTTT.

The chain recombines TRBV11-3 with TRBJ2-1; the match to TRBD2 covers 7 bases. Trimming at V came to 1 base and at J to 5 bases, leaving 8 bases not matched to a gene. Germline lookup yields CDR1 SGHNT and CDR2 YENEEA. The CDR3 loop spans 16 amino acids. The CDR3 sequence: CASSLAGLADHNEQFF. The CDR3, as DNA: TGTGCCAGCAGCTTAGCGGGTCTAGCGGACCACAATGAGCAGTTCTTC.

This clone has a count of ten or more. V usage is TRBV7-8 and J usage is TRBJ2-2, with D unresolved. CDR1 is SGHVS and CDR2 is FQNEAQ in the germline V gene. The CDR3 runs 13 residues. Between the trimmed V and J ends, which lost 5 bases and 4 bases, there was a span of 8 bases. Written as DNA, the CDR3 is TGTGCCAGCAGCGGCACAGCCACCGGGGAGCTGTTTTTT. Protein product: CASSGTATGELFF.

The rearrangement uses TRBV7-2 and TRBJ2-7, with 8 nucleotides matching TRBD2. CDR3 length equals 14 residues. V shed 1 base and J 4 bases; nucleotides not matched to a gene: 3. Germline CDR1 and CDR2: SGHTA and FQGNSA. CDR3 sequence reads: CASSLELAVYEQYF. In DNA form, the CDR3 reads TGTGCCAGCAGCTTAGAACTAGCGGTTTACGAGCAGTACTTC.

The J gene is TRBJ2-1, the V gene TRBV5-1, with D unresolved. This CDR3 has 15 amino acids. Germline V gene sequence: CDR1 SGHRS, CDR2 YFSETQ. V was shortened by 1 base and J by 2 bases, with 10 bases between the two germline ends. The CDR3 is CASSLIGLTYNEQFF. The CDR3 bases are TGCGCCAGCAGCTTGATCGGGTTGACCTACAATGAGCAGTTCTTC.

The chain employs TRBV6-2 or TRBV6-3 and TRBJ2-2, with D possibly matching TRBD1 (6 bases). The V gene's germline CDR1 is MNHEY and CDR2 SVGEGT. This CDR3 has 17 amino acids. Trimming left V 4 bases short and J 0 bases short, with 15 bases between. Written as DNA, the CDR3 is TGTGCCAGCAGTTTTGAGAGGGGGACCGCGAACACCGGGGAGCTGTTTTTT. This codes for CASSFERGTANTGELFF.

The chain carries TRBV7-2 and TRBJ1-3, with D unresolved. Trimming removed 4 bases from V and 0 bases from J, with 10 bases in between. The CDR3 runs 15 residues. CDR1 SGHTA and CDR2 FQGNSA come from the germline V gene. CDR3 bases: TGTGCCAGCAGCTCTCAGGCCAGCTCTGGAAACACCATATATTTT. Its protein is CASSSQASSGNTIYF.

The chain is built from TRBV5-1 and TRBJ2-7; 12 nucleotides align to TRBD1. The V gene end was trimmed by 4 bases and the J gene end by 5 bases; junction bases not matched to a gene: 7. In germline, CDR1 is SGHRS, CDR2 YFSETQ. The CDR3 is 15 amino acids. The CDR3 loop is CASSVRDRGPHEQYF. The CDR3, as DNA: TGCGCCAGCAGCGTCCGGGACAGGGGGCCCCACGAGCAGTACTTC. Filled out from reference TRBV5-1 and TRBJ2-7, the complete variable domain reads KAGVTQTPRYLIKTRGQQVTLSCSPISGHRSVSWYQQTPGQGLQFLFEYFSETQRNKGNFPGRFSGRQFSNSRSEMNVSTLELGDSALYLCASSVRDRGPHEQYFGPGTRLTVT.

The chain has TRBV11-2 and TRBJ1-4; D is perhaps TRBD1 (5 bases). V lost 1 base and J 1 base, leaving 7 bases between the germline ends. Germline V gene data show CDR1 as SGHAT and CDR2 as FQNNGV. This CDR3 has 15 amino acids. The CDR3 DNA reads as TGTGCCAGCAGCTTAGTAAGGGGAACTAATGAAAAACTGTTTTTT. This sequence encodes CASSLVRGTNEKLFF.

The V gene is TRBV11-2, the J gene TRBJ2-1, with 12 nucleotides matching TRBD2. The CDR3 has 15 amino acids. With V trimmed by 2 bases and J by 7 bases, 3 bases remained unmatched. Germline V lookup: CDR1 SGHAT, CDR2 FQNNGV. The CDR3 reads CASSLRTSGGNEQFF. The CDR3 DNA is TGTGCCAGCAGCTTAAGAACTAGCGGGGGGAATGAGCAGTTCTTC.

This clone was counted between two and nine times. The gene calls are TRBV5-4 and TRBJ1-2, with 7 bases identical to TRBD1. There are 15 residues in the CDR3. V gave up 3 bases and J gave up 6 bases; unmatched junction bases: 11. Germline CDR1 SGHNT, CDR2 YYREEE (reference sequence). The chain's CDR3 is CASSWGRGSLNGYTF. CDR3 DNA: TGTGCCAGCAGCTGGGGCAGGGGGTCTTTGAATGGCTACACCTTC.

The rearrangement uses TRBV7-3 and TRBJ2-2; 7 bases are a match to TRBD2. This CDR3 contains 16 residues. Germline CDR1 and CDR2: SGHTA and FQGTGA. After removal of 4 bases from V and 7 bases from J, the junction contained 12 bases not matched to a gene. Written as DNA, the CDR3 is TGTGCCAGCAGCTCCCCCGGCGGGAGTACGGGCGGGGAGCTGTTTTTT. It is translated as CASSSPGGSTGGELFF.

This sequence joins TRBV6-6 and TRBJ1-6; D is ambiguous. The CDR3 is 15 amino acids. Trimming left V 3 bases short and J 0 bases short, with 6 bases between. Germline loops: CDR1 MNHNY, CDR2 SVGAGI (reference sequence). CDR3 amino acids: CASSYEDSYNSPLHF. CDR3 DNA: TGTGCCAGCAGTTATGAGGACTCCTATAATTCACCCCTCCACTTT.